The 12 T cell receptor beta chains below all came from one sample that was sequenced in a study of shared clonotypes between healthy human individuals. Generated by immunoSEQ multiplex PCR, the TCRdb table keeps only in-frame clones and is missing some. This repertoire shows 1.6 million or so clones, roughly 98.5% found once; its top ten account for around 0.38%. The sequencing sample was made of naive CD4+ T cells sorted from blood. Subset meaning: CD45RA+ positively selected. These TCRs come from a man aged 25-45 years in good health.

This chain joins TRBV7-9 and TRBJ1-4; 9 bases fit TRBD1. Germline V gene sequence: CDR1 SEHNR, CDR2 FQNEAQ (reference sequence). The V gene end was trimmed by 5 bases and the J gene end by 8 bases; junction bases not matched to a gene: 9. This CDR3 comprises 15 residues. CDR3 protein: CASSPSGTGQEKLFF. CDR3 DNA sequence: TGTGCCAGCAGCCCCTCCGGGACAGGGCAGGAAAAACTGTTTTTT. Combining the CDR3 with reference TRBV7-9 and TRBJ1-4 gives the whole variable domain DTGVSQNPRHKITKRGQNVTFRCDPISEHNRLYWYRQTLGQGPEFLTYFQNEAQLEKSRLLSDRFSAERPKGSFSTLEIQRTEQGDSAMYLCASSPSGTGQEKLFFGSGTQLSVL.

Written as DNA, the CDR3 is TGTGCCAGCAGCTTCAAGGAAGAGACCCAGTACTTC. Amino acids: CASSFKEETQYF. The chain combines TRBV5-4 with TRBJ2-5; D gene unclear. Germline CDR1 is SGHNT and CDR2 is YYREEE (reference sequence). The CDR3 is made up of 12 amino acids. The V and J ends lost 2 bases and 3 bases respectively, with 5 bases between them.

The chain joins TRBV4-1 to TRBJ2-7; maybe TRBD1 (6 bases). The CDR3 is 17 amino acids. The germline gives CDR1 MGHRA, CDR2 YSYEKL. V was pared by 4 bases and J by 0 bases, with 19 bases between. The CDR3 DNA reads as TGCGCCAGCAGCCCAGTGGAGGTAGGGACAAGCTCCTACGAGCAGTACTTC. It is translated as CASSPVEVGTSSYEQYF.

The chain uses TRBV18 and TRBJ1-1; D is unclear. Germline V gene sequence: CDR1 KGHSH, CDR2 LQKENI. The germline V and J ends were trimmed by 6 bases and 8 bases, with 31 bases remaining between them. The CDR3 is 18 residues long. The CDR3 nucleotides read TGTGCCAGCTCCATAAGAGGCGCCGTGCGTTCTCAGAAAGCGGAAGCTTTCTTT. Protein: CASSIRGAVRSQKAEAFF.

This CDR3 is CSAMAQETQYF. CDR3 bases: TGCAGTGCTATGGCCCAAGAGACCCAGTACTTC. The V gene is TRBV20-1, the J gene TRBJ2-5; the D is unclear. Between the trimmed V and J ends, which lost 4 bases and 1 base, there was a span of 4 bases. Germline lookup yields CDR1 DFQATT and CDR2 SNEGSKA (reference sequence). The CDR3 spans 11 residues.

The J gene is TRBJ2-3, the V gene TRBV5-1, with D possibly being TRBD2 (5 bases). This CDR3 contains 14 residues. The V and J ends lost 2 bases and 4 bases respectively, with 11 bases between them. The germline V gene has CDR1 SGHRS and CDR2 YFSETQ. CDR3 sequence: CASSFPRVPDTQYF. Written as DNA, the CDR3 is TGCGCCAGCAGCTTCCCGAGGGTACCAGATACGCAGTATTTT.

V is TRBV18 and J is TRBJ2-5, with D possibly being TRBD1 (6 bases). V was trimmed by 8 bases and J by 5 bases, leaving 18 bases between them. This CDR3 has 14 residues. Germline V gene sequence: CDR1 KGHSH, CDR2 LQKENI. CDR3 amino acids: CASTPQGRGETQYF. The CDR3 bases are TGTGCCAGCACGCCCCAGGGGCGAGGGGAGACCCAGTACTTC.

CDR3 sequence: CASRPSGTFGNEQFF. The CDR3 DNA reads TGTGCCAGCAGACCTAGCGGCACTTTTGGCAATGAGCAGTTCTTC. This sequence joins TRBV6-1 and TRBJ2-1, with TRBD2 identical over 7 bases. The CDR3 consists of 15 residues. J lost 6 bases, V lost 6 bases, and 11 bases had no gene match. Looked up from germline, CDR1 is MNHNS and CDR2 is SASEGT.

This chain joins TRBV7-7 and TRBJ2-1; 7 nucleotides align to TRBD2. V shed 5 bases and J 7 bases; nucleotides not matched to a gene: 17. The CDR3 is 17 amino acids. Germline lookup yields CDR1 SSHAT and CDR2 FNYEAQ (reference sequence). CDR3 protein: CASSPLTAGEVGNEQFF. Written as DNA, the CDR3 is TGTGCCAGCAGCCCCCTGACTGCGGGAGAGGTGGGGAATGAGCAGTTCTTC.

The chain is built from TRBV14 and TRBJ1-3, with D hard to call. V lost 3 bases and J lost 7, with 7 bases in between. CDR1 is SGHDN and CDR2 is FVKESK in the germline V gene. The CDR3 length is 12 residues. The CDR3 DNA is TGTGCCAGCAGCCACGTCCCCAACACCATATATTTT. Its translation: CASSHVPNTIYF.

This rearrangement joins TRBV7-9 to TRBJ1-4, with D hard to call. The ends were cut back, 2 bases at V and 3 bases at J, with 10 bases in the middle. CDR1 is SEHNR and CDR2 is FQNEAQ in the germline V gene (reference sequence). CDR3 length equals 15 residues. This chain's CDR3 is CASSLSSQPNEKLFF. For the CDR3, the DNA is TGTGCCAGCAGCTTATCGAGCCAGCCTAATGAAAAACTGTTTTTT.

CDR3 nucleotide sequence: TGTGCCAGCAGCTTAGCAGGGTCGACTAGCACAGATACGCAGTATTTT. It yields the protein CASSLAGSTSTDTQYF. The chain employs TRBV7-2 and TRBJ2-3; no reliable D call. The ends were cut back, 0 bases at V and 0 bases at J, with 10 bases in the middle. The CDR3 length is 16 residues. The germline gives CDR1 SGHTA, CDR2 FQGNSA.